A single sample is the source of the 2 T cell receptor beta chains below, sequenced in a study of T cell responses to AZD1222 COVID-19 vaccine. Libraries were prepared by immunoSEQ multiplex PCR; TCRdb keeps only in-frame clonotypes and omits some of them. The sample lists about 110,000 clones, about 87% occurring once. Sequenced here: peripheral blood, sampled on day 0 of AZD1222 vaccination. The receptors were gathered from an adult in good health.

This clone was recorded once. The rearrangement links TRBV6-2 or TRBV6-3 to TRBJ2-7; D unclear. V lost 3 bases and J 2 bases, leaving 5 bases between the germline ends. CDR1 and CDR2 from the germline V gene are MNHEY and SVGEGT. The CDR3 consists of 12 residues. In nucleotides, the CDR3 is TGTGCCAGCAGTTATAATCCCTACGAGCAGTACTTC. This codes for CASSYNPYEQYF.

The chain recombines TRBV19 with TRBJ2-1; 7 bases line up with TRBD2. With 8 bases clipped from V and 2 bases from J, the junction kept 9 bases outside the gene matches. Germline assignment: CDR1 LNHDA and CDR2 SQIVND (reference sequence). The CDR3 loop spans 15 amino acids. The CDR3 spells CASHMWGGPYNEQFF. The CDR3, as DNA: TGTGCCAGTCATATGTGGGGGGGACCCTACAATGAGCAGTTCTTC.